Below are 18 T cell receptor beta chains sequenced from a single sample in a study of CD8+CD57+ T cells in acquired aplastic anemia. For CDR3 and TCR beta VDJ profiling, genomic DNA was the template used. Using its own MiXCR run on the reads, TCRdb lists one record per CDR3 protein. The sample includes 200,000 to 250,000 distinct CDR3 sequences, over 60% seen only once; the top ten take about 31%. The sequenced sample was sorted CD4+, CD8+, or CD8+CD57+ T cells (not recorded which) from PBMCs. Receptor source: a human donor in good health.

The rearrangement links TRBV20-1 to TRBJ2-7; TRBD1 matches at 9 bases. CDR3 length equals 13 residues. Germline loops: CDR1 DFQATT, CDR2 SNEGSKA (reference sequence). J lost 6 bases, V lost 4 bases, and 7 bases had no gene match. As DNA, the CDR3 is TGCAGTGCTAACCGGGACAGGGTGGCCGAGCAGTACTTC. Translation: CSANRDRVAEQYF.

V and J are TRBV29-1 and TRBJ2-1, with D perhaps matching TRBD1 or TRBD2 (5 bases each). There are 11 residues in the CDR3. V was clipped by 8 bases and J by 6 bases, with 11 bases between them. Germline CDR1 reads SQVTM; CDR2 reads ANQGSEA. This CDR3 is CSSLGVNEQFF. CDR3 bases: TGCAGCAGTTTGGGGGTCAATGAGCAGTTCTTC.

This chain links TRBV2 with TRBJ2-7; TRBD2 matches 9 bases. The V gene end was trimmed by 6 bases and the J gene end by 6 bases; junction bases not matched to a gene: 6. There are 13 residues in the CDR3. CDR1 is SNHLY, CDR2 FYNNEI, per germline. CDR3 protein: CASRVAGVGEQYF. As DNA, the CDR3 is TGTGCCAGCAGGGTAGCGGGAGTGGGCGAGCAGTACTTC.

The sample holds a few counts of this clonotype. The CDR3 region is CATRAGSSYEQYF. In DNA, the CDR3 is TGTGCCACCCGAGCGGGTTCCTCCTACGAGCAGTACTTC. The chain joins TRBV6-1 to TRBJ2-7; the D gene is possibly TRBD2 (6 bases). CDR1 is MNHNS and CDR2 is SASEGT in the germline V gene. V lost 10 bases and J lost 0, with 13 bases in between. This CDR3 has 13 amino acids.

The sample holds many counts of this clonotype. The rearrangement uses TRBV15 and TRBJ2-7; 11 positions match TRBD2. Trimming cost V 2 bases and J 0 bases; bases outside gene matches: 3. This CDR3 has 16 amino acids. The V gene's germline CDR1 is LNHNV and CDR2 YYDKDF (reference sequence). In nucleotides, the CDR3 is TGTGCCACCAGCAGAACGACTAGCGGGATCTCCTACGAGCAGTACTTC. It encodes CATSRTTSGISYEQYF.

V is TRBV9 and J is TRBJ2-5; 7 nucleotides align to TRBD1. The CDR3 runs 14 residues. Germline V gives CDR1 SGDLS, CDR2 YYNGEE. The trim removed 7 bases at V and 11 bases at J, leaving 17 bases unmatched. The CDR3 loop is CASGRSQGTDTQYF. In nucleotides, the CDR3 is TGTGCCAGCGGCCGATCTCAGGGGACAGATACGCAGTACTTC.

This clonotype was counted at least ten times. The V gene is TRBV7-8, the J gene TRBJ2-2; D call uncertain. The CDR3 extends over 15 amino acids. The germline CDR1 and CDR2 sequences are SGHVS and FQNEAQ. V was pared by 3 bases and J by 0 bases, with 8 bases between. CDR3 coding DNA: TGTGCCAGCAGCTTTCGACCGACGAACACCGGGGAGCTGTTTTTT. This sequence encodes CASSFRPTNTGELFF.

This clonotype came up many times. The CDR3 coding sequence is TGCAGTGCTAGAGATCGAGGTGCGGGAGGGCCTGGGAGCGAGCAGTACTTC. As protein: CSARDRGAGGPGSEQYF. V gene TRBV20-1 combines with J gene TRBJ2-7; the match to TRBD2 covers 9 bases. The germline V gene encodes CDR1 DFQATT and CDR2 SNEGSKA (reference sequence). The CDR3 contains 17 residues. The trim removed 0 bases at V and 6 bases at J, leaving 15 bases unmatched.

There are a few counts of this clonotype. One end of the junction fails to match germline, which may point to a read error. The chain joins TRBV4-1 to TRBJ1-1; the D gene is possibly TRBD1 (5 bases). The germline gives CDR1 MGHRA, CDR2 YSYEKL. The CDR3 spans 16 residues. This CDR3 is CASSQDQTDAITEAIF. CDR3 coding DNA: TGCGCCAGCAGCCAAGATCAGACAGATGCGATCACTGAAGCTATCTTT.

V gene TRBV6-5 combines with J gene TRBJ1-2; D may be TRBD1 (5 bases). The CDR3 is 16 residues long. Looked up from germline, CDR1 is MNHEY and CDR2 is SVGAGI. Between the trimmed V and J ends, which lost 0 bases and 2 bases, there was a span of 13 bases. The chain's CDR3 is CASSYSAGLRNYGYTF. CDR3 nucleotide sequence: TGTGCCAGCAGTTACTCCGCAGGGTTGAGGAACTATGGCTACACCTTC.

J is TRBJ2-3 and V is TRBV20-1; 11 bases are a match to TRBD2. The ends lost 8 bases at V and 3 bases at J; junction bases unmatched: 4. CDR1 and CDR2 from the germline V gene are DFQATT and SNEGSKA (reference sequence). The CDR3 sequence is 13 residues long. The CDR3, as DNA: TGCAGTTATAGACTAGCGGGAACAGATACGCAGTATTTT. Protein product: CSYRLAGTDTQYF.

This clonotype was detected many times. This sequence joins TRBV18 and TRBJ2-1; unclear D gene. Trimming pared 2 bases from V and 6 bases from J, leaving 2 bases between. Germline CDR1 KGHSH, CDR2 LQKENI. The CDR3 extends over 11 amino acids. The CDR3 protein is CASSPTNEQFF. The CDR3 DNA follows: TGTGCCAGCTCACCAACCAATGAGCAGTTCTTC. Based on the CDR3 plus reference TRBV18 and TRBJ2-1, the full variable domain is NAGVMQNPRHLVRRRGQEARLRCSPMKGHSHVYWYRQLPEEGLKFMVYLQKENIIDESGMPKERFSAEFPKEGPSILRIQQVVRGDSAAYFCASSPTNEQFFGPGTRLTVL.

V is TRBV7-9 and J is TRBJ2-2; TRBD2 matches 7 bases. V shed 4 bases and J 6 bases; nucleotides not matched to a gene: 8. Looked up from germline, CDR1 is SEHNR and CDR2 is FQNEAQ (reference sequence). The length of the CDR3 is 15 residues. The CDR3: CASSSVGGESGELFF. The CDR3 DNA sequence: TGTGCCAGCAGCTCCGTGGGGGGGGAATCCGGGGAGCTGTTTTTT.

The chain carries TRBV15 and TRBJ1-1; 9 bases line up with TRBD1. The V and J ends lost 3 bases and 5 bases, in that order; junction bases with no gene match: 10. In germline, CDR1 is LNHNV, CDR2 YYDKDF (reference sequence). The CDR3 extends over 16 amino acids. The DNA for the CDR3 is TGTGCCACCAGCAGGGACAGGGGCCCAGCGACGACTGAAGCTTTCTTT. Amino acid sequence: CATSRDRGPATTEAFF.

This clonotype was recorded once. This rearrangement joins TRBV5-5 to TRBJ2-7; D gene unclear. This CDR3 comprises 16 residues. V was cut by 1 base and J by 0 bases, with 14 bases left in between. Germline-derived CDR1 and CDR2 are SGHKS and YYEKEE (reference sequence). The CDR3 DNA reads TGTGCCAGCAGCTTGACGGATACCCACAGCTCCTACGAGCAGTACTTC. Residues: CASSLTDTHSSYEQYF.

This clonotype has just a few counts. This chain joins TRBV7-3 and TRBJ1-4, with D hard to call. Germline CDR1 SGHTA, CDR2 FQGTGA. The CDR3 length is 13 residues. V was pared by 3 bases and J by 8 bases, with 10 bases between. The CDR3 region has the DNA TGTGCCAGCAGCTTCGGGCCTGGGGAAAAACTGTTTTTT. This codes for CASSFGPGEKLFF.

This clonotype appeared many times. The genes are TRBV6-1 and TRBJ2-2, with TRBD1 matching over 10 bases. Germline CDR1 reads MNHNS; CDR2 reads SASEGT. Trimming cost V 4 bases and J 3 bases; bases outside gene matches: 2. The CDR3 contains 15 residues. This CDR3 reads CASSAGTGDTGELFF. The CDR3 DNA sequence: TGTGCCAGCAGTGCAGGGACAGGGGACACCGGGGAGCTGTTTTTT.

CDR3 sequence reads: CASSQGGTSLYDEQYF. Written as DNA, the CDR3 is TGTGCCAGCAGCCAAGGAGGGACTAGCTTGTACGATGAGCAGTACTTC. This chain links TRBV4-2 with TRBJ2-7; TRBD2 aligns across 9 bases. Losses at the gene ends were 1 base for V and 7 bases for J; bases not matched to a gene: 11. Germline loops: CDR1 LGHNA, CDR2 YNFKEQ. The CDR3 totals 16 residues.